This T cell receptor (beta chain) was documented in a study of T cells in Graves' hyperthyroidism and ophthalmopathy. The study's findings and limits: The model made its ophthalmopathy prediction, and onset followed a median around six months later. Researchers report that a 13 V-J model separated ophthalmopathy from stable hyperthyroidism.

From germline, CDR1 is KGHSH and CDR2 LQKENI. The V end was cut by 3 bases, the J end by 4 bases, with 15 bases between. The CDR3 extends over 15 amino acids. The sample holds a few counts of this clonotype. Its target is not known. Amplification targeted TCR beta CDR3 regions from RNA transcripts. Carried out on the TCR CDR3, a first-round RT-PCR used the HTBI primer set. A single record per CDR3 protein comes from TCRdb applying MiXCR to the multiplex PCR reads. The sample records 450,000 to 600,000 distinct CDR3 sequences, 20% being singletons. Extraction of PBMCs used roughly 9.6 ml of fresh peripheral blood.

The specimen was blood. The sequence came from a man aged 40-50 years with Graves' ophthalmopathy. This chain connects TRBV18 to TRBJ1-1; D is perhaps TRBD1 (6 bases). CDR3 sequence (DNA): TGTGCCAGCTCACCCCAGAGGGGGAGGCGCACTGAAGCTTTCTTT. Translated, it gives CASSPQRGRRTEAFF. The full variable domain, with the rest looked up from reference TRBV18 and TRBJ1-1, is NAGVMQNPRHLVRRRGQEARLRCSPMKGHSHVYWYRQLPEEGLKFMVYLQKENIIDESGMPKERFSAEFPKEGPSILRIQQVVRGDSAAYFCASSPQRGRRTEAFFGQGTRLTVV.